This T cell receptor (beta chain) was sequenced in a study of blood T cell repertoires in COVID-19. Study as a whole: The origin of the acute and convalescent COVID-19 samples was the United States, Italy and Spain. Sample material is recorded as cDNA or gDNA derived from T cells, B-cell-depleted T cells, or PBMCs.

Measured with immunoSEQ multiplex PCR; TCRdb has only the in-frame clones, and not every one. The table records over 95,000 clones, about 87% of them present only once. The CDR3 has 16 amino acids. Per the germline V gene, CDR1 is GTSNPN and CDR2 is SVGIG (reference sequence). Trimming cost V 0 bases and J 2 bases, with 15 bases left between them. The sequenced sample was peripheral blood. The TCR comes from a woman between 45 and 60 years old with acute or convalescent COVID-19. This chain uses TRBV30 with TRBJ2-3, with TRBD1 as a possible D gene (5 bases). The CDR3 region is CAWSVKGQWSTDTQYF. The DNA for the CDR3 is TGTGCCTGGAGTGTAAAGGGGCAGTGGTCCACAGATACGCAGTATTTT.